This T cell receptor (beta chain) is from a study of T cell responses to AZD1222 COVID-19 vaccine (dated by TCRdb to the early 2020s). Looking at the study overall: AZD1222 recipients given second doses at about 4 weeks or at about 12 weeks were pooled, since spike-specific TCR depth and breadth were not found to differ between the two schedules. TCR sequencing covered some 250 trial participants: 207 given two doses of AZD1222 and 26 given two doses of MenACWY control vaccine. Enrollment into the trials was organized by age into subgroups of 18-55, 56-69 and 70-plus years, and those subgroups contained roughly 150, 30 and 60 TCR-sequenced participants, respectively. What the work shows at the level of the full study, not this receptor alone: After two AZD1222 doses, both the breadth and the depth of spike-specific TCRs were significantly higher than at day 0 and than in MenACWY recipients. Conclusions about previously exposed vaccinees are limited, since just five to seven AZD1222 recipients were seropositive for SARS-CoV-2 at baseline. Because no day 14 peak-response samples were available, the repertoires could be characterized only after the peak T cell response. Participants were mostly white British, with more females than males. The authors suggested clonal diversity may have been underestimated. The 56-69-year group was small, and its depth increase did not reach significance, likely because of low power. CD4 TCRs associated with the vaccine covered the entire spike protein, and the dominant responses were in regions 160-218 and 743-854. Nearly half of unique spike-specific TCRs reportedly recognized epitopes outside regions mutated in the B.1.351 and B.1.1.7 variants.

In the paper's terms, the time point label means: baseline before first vaccination. Samples from vaccinated people were obtained from the UK trials COV001 and COV002, which included a single-blind randomized controlled phase 2/3 trial of AZD1222 (ChAdOx1 nCoV-19) in healthy adults. For TCRbeta chain sequencing, PBMC samples were collected from trial participants at day 0 and at day 28 after the second dose. The CDR3 regions of human TCRbeta chains were analyzed by immunosequencing. Per the authors' processing: Repertoire TCRs were checked for matches against a reference library of SARS-CoV-2-specific TCRs that had been generated using the MIRA antigen-specificity platform. Breadth was defined as the fraction of unique TCRs that were SARS-CoV-2-associated. Depth was defined as the fraction of total T cells that were SARS-CoV-2-associated. Using the MIRA data, every spike-specific TCR was mapped to the spike region that the TCR reacted to and assigned to either a CD4 or a CD8 class. Log10-transformed breadth and depth values were compared by one-way ANOVA with Sidak's multiple comparisons tests. TCRdb re-hosts the immuneACCESS table, in-frame sequences only. Its copies lack some clones; in the studies checked, an unresolved V gene accounts for under half of them, and the cause for the rest is not known. That table gives V, J and clone size, and the DNA gave D and trimming. Counted in this sample were approximately 140,000 clones; 70% to 90% of them appeared once. Of the sample, under 3.5% is held by the ten largest clones.

Points on this clone: It has no known antigen specificity. The input lacks base qualities; no much larger clone sits a single base away.

V drops 3 bases and J drops 5 bases, leaving 16 bases in between. The CDR3 numbers 15 residues from cysteine through phenylalanine. The sequence is cut down to CDR3 DNA, 45 bases in frame from base 1. The specimen comprised peripheral blood, sampled on day 0 of AZD1222 vaccination. The sequence is built from TRBV23-1 and TRBJ2-5; 5 matching bases give a weak D call of TRBD2. TRBV23-1 is placed among ORFs of uncertain function. This TCR was sampled from an adult in good health. The CDR3 in this case is CASSHPGRCGETQYF. The bases are TGCGCCAGCAGTCACCCCGGACGGTGCGGGGAGACCCAGTACTTC.